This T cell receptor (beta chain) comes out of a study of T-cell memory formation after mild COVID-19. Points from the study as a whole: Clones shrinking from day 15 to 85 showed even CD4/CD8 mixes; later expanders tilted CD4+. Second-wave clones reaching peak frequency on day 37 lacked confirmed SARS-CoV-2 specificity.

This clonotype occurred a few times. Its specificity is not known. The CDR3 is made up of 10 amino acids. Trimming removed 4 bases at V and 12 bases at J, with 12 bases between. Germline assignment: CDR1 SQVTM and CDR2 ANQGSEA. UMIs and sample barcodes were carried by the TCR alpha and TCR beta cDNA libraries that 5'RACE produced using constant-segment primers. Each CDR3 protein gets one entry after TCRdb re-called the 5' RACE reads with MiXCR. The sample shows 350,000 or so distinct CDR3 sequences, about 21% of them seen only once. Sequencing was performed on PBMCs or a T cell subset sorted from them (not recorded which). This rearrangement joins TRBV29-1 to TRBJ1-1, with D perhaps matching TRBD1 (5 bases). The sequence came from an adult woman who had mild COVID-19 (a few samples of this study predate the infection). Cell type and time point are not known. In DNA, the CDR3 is TGCAGCGTTGGGACATTGGCTTCTTTCTTT. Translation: CSVGTLASFF.